This is a list of T cell receptor beta chains from one sample in a study of cytomegalovirus exposure and HLA in healthy donors. The data were produced by immunoSEQ multiplex PCR, yet TCRdb's version contains in-frame clones alone and is incomplete. The data show roughly 150,000 clones, around 81% seen once. The sequencing input was PBMCs. The receptors come from a woman aged 40 to 50 in good health and CMV-seronegative. Both conserved end residues are part of each CDR3. Fields, in order: J gene, D gene, CDR3 length, clone size, V gene, CDR3 protein, CDR3 DNA. D genes are given only for firm matches. The size of a clone is reported for some rows only, either as once, few or many, or as a class for expanded clones.

j_gene: TRBJ2-2
d_gene: TRBD2
len: 15
abundance: once
v_gene: TRBV9
CDR3aa: CASSAGEGRPGELFF
CDR3nt: TGTGCCAGCAGCGCGGGGGAGGGAAGGCCCGGGGAGCTGTTTTTT

j_gene: TRBJ2-7
d_gene: NA
len: 14
abundance: NA
v_gene: TRBV6-1
CDR3aa: CASSVRDSLYEQYF
CDR3nt: TGTGCCAGCAGTGTTCGGGACTCCCTCTACGAGCAGTACTTC

j_gene: TRBJ2-3
d_gene: TRBD2
len: 18
abundance: NA
v_gene: TRBV7-6
CDR3aa: CASSPSWGGSGDTDTQYF
CDR3nt: TGTGCCAGCAGCCCAAGCTGGGGCGGGAGCGGGGACACAGATACGCAGTATTTT

j_gene: TRBJ1-5
d_gene: NA
len: 13
abundance: NA
v_gene: TRBV30
CDR3aa: CAWRGSSNQPQHF
CDR3nt: TGTGCCTGGAGGGGGAGTAGCAATCAGCCCCAGCATTTT

j_gene: TRBJ2-5
d_gene: NA
len: 13
abundance: NA
v_gene: TRBV10-3
CDR3aa: CAISERAGETQYF
CDR3nt: TGTGCCATCAGTGAACGGGCGGGAGAGACCCAGTACTTC

j_gene: TRBJ1-2
d_gene: TRBD1
len: 14
abundance: NA
v_gene: TRBV5-1
CDR3aa: CASSQGDSPYGYTF
CDR3nt: TGCGCCAGCAGCCAGGGGGACAGCCCCTATGGCTACACCTTC

j_gene: TRBJ2-6
d_gene: TRBD1
len: 15
abundance: few
v_gene: TRBV5-1
CDR3aa: CASSQGQGLSNVLTF
CDR3nt: TGCGCCAGCAGCCAGGGACAGGGGCTGTCCAACGTCCTGACTTTC

j_gene: TRBJ1-2
d_gene: NA
len: 13
abundance: few
v_gene: TRBV2
CDR3aa: CASSDGIDYGYTF
CDR3nt: TGTGCCAGCAGTGACGGGATAGACTATGGCTACACCTTC

j_gene: TRBJ2-7
d_gene: NA
len: 13
abundance: NA
v_gene: TRBV6-5
CDR3aa: CASSYSDSYEQYF
CDR3nt: TGTGCCAGCAGTTACTCGGACAGCTACGAGCAGTACTTC

j_gene: TRBJ1-1
d_gene: NA
len: 12
abundance: few
v_gene: TRBV10-3
CDR3aa: CAIRKGDTEAFF
CDR3nt: TGTGCCATCAGGAAGGGGGACACTGAAGCTTTCTTT

j_gene: TRBJ2-3
d_gene: TRBD2
len: 16
abundance: NA
v_gene: TRBV7-2
CDR3aa: CASRPFSGSKTDTQYF
CDR3nt: TGTGCCAGCAGACCATTCAGCGGGAGCAAGACAGATACGCAGTATTTT

j_gene: TRBJ1-1
d_gene: NA
len: 13
abundance: NA
v_gene: TRBV30
CDR3aa: CAWSVAENTEAFF
CDR3nt: TGTGCCTGGAGTGTGGCAGAGAACACTGAAGCTTTCTTT

j_gene: TRBJ1-5
d_gene: NA
len: 13
abundance: NA
v_gene: TRBV6-5
CDR3aa: CASSRRENQPQHF
CDR3nt: TGTGCCAGCAGCCGACGGGAAAATCAGCCCCAGCATTTT

j_gene: TRBJ2-7
d_gene: TRBD1
len: 15
abundance: NA
v_gene: TRBV5-1
CDR3aa: CASSLTGTGSYEQYF
CDR3nt: TGCGCCAGCAGCCTCACCGGGACAGGTTCCTACGAGCAGTACTTC

j_gene: TRBJ2-7
d_gene: TRBD1
len: 16
abundance: NA
v_gene: TRBV5-1
CDR3aa: CASSYDGQGAAYEQYF
CDR3nt: TGCGCCAGCAGCTACGATGGACAGGGGGCCGCCTACGAGCAGTACTTC

j_gene: TRBJ2-7
d_gene: NA
len: 16
abundance: NA
v_gene: TRBV30
CDR3aa: CAWSGFRQGAKNEQYF
CDR3nt: TGTGCCTGGAGTGGGTTTAGGCAGGGTGCGAAGAACGAGCAGTACTTC

j_gene: TRBJ1-1
d_gene: TRBD1
len: 13
abundance: NA
v_gene: TRBV2
CDR3aa: CASNPFRDRGAFF
CDR3nt: TGTGCCAGCAACCCCTTCCGGGACAGGGGTGCTTTCTTT

j_gene: TRBJ1-5
d_gene: NA
len: 18
abundance: NA
v_gene: TRBV6-1
CDR3aa: CASSEDAIISYSNQPQHF
CDR3nt: TGTGCCAGCAGTGAAGACGCGATTATTTCATATAGCAATCAGCCCCAGCATTTT

j_gene: TRBJ2-7
d_gene: TRBD2
len: 15
abundance: NA
v_gene: TRBV28
CDR3aa: CASSTLAGDKSEQYF
CDR3nt: TGTGCCAGCAGTACCTTAGCGGGAGATAAATCCGAGCAGTACTTC

j_gene: TRBJ2-1
d_gene: NA
len: 15
abundance: NA
v_gene: TRBV5-1
CDR3aa: CASSLGFQVYNEQFF
CDR3nt: TGCGCCAGCAGCTTGGGGTTCCAGGTCTACAATGAGCAGTTCTTC

j_gene: TRBJ2-1
d_gene: TRBD1
len: 15
abundance: NA
v_gene: TRBV2
CDR3aa: CASRRDRGDYNEQFF
CDR3nt: TGTGCCAGCAGGAGGGACAGGGGAGACTACAATGAGCAGTTCTTC

j_gene: TRBJ2-7
d_gene: NA
len: 16
abundance: NA
v_gene: TRBV5-1
CDR3aa: CASSLRRDSQNYEQYF
CDR3nt: TGCGCCAGCAGCTTGAGGAGAGACTCCCAAAACTACGAGCAGTACTTC